The 23 T cell receptor beta chains below all came from one sample that was sequenced in a study of blood T cell repertoires in COVID-19. Produced via immunoSEQ multiplex PCR; TCRdb's table is partial and in-frame only. This sample has some 300,000 clones, with just under 90% found just once. The specimen sequenced was peripheral blood. Receptors were obtained from a woman aged 45-60 years with COVID-19, enrolled during active disease.

The V call is TRBV29-1, the J call TRBJ2-7; D perhaps matches TRBD1 (6 bases). Germline V gene lookup returns CDR1 SQVTM and CDR2 ANQGSEA. V dropped 4 bases and J dropped 6 bases, with 19 bases sitting between them. This CDR3 has 14 residues. This chain's CDR3 is CSVVPRDTIGEQYF. CDR3 DNA sequence: TGCAGCGTTGTCCCTCGGGACACAATTGGCGAGCAGTACTTC.

V gene TRBV19 combines with J gene TRBJ1-1; tentatively, D is TRBD1 (6 bases). The germline V gene has CDR1 LNHDA and CDR2 SQIVND (reference sequence). Deletions cut 3 bases from V and 6 bases from J, with 11 bases between. The CDR3 is made up of 13 amino acids. In DNA, the CDR3 is TGTGCCAGTAGTATGGGGGCCTGGGCTGAAGCTTTCTTT. Its translation: CASSMGAWAEAFF. The full variable domain, with the rest looked up from reference TRBV19 and TRBJ1-1, is DGGITQSPKYLFRKEGQNVTLSCEQNLNHDAMYWYRQDPGQGLRLIYYSQIVNDFQKGDIAEGYSVSREKKESFPLTVTSAQKNPTAFYLCASSMGAWAEAFFGQGTRLTVV.

The V gene is TRBV5-4, the J gene TRBJ2-1; 13 bases line up with TRBD2. CDR1 is SGHNT and CDR2 is YYREEE in the germline V gene (reference sequence). V lost 4 bases, J lost 5 bases, and 9 bases stayed unmatched. The CDR3 has 17 amino acids. The CDR3 DNA sequence: TGTGCCAGCAGCCCAATGGGACTAGCGGGAAGAAACAATGAGCAGTTCTTC. This sequence encodes CASSPMGLAGRNNEQFF.

The chain is built from TRBV7-2 and TRBJ1-2; 8 positions match TRBD1. There are 15 residues in the CDR3. Germline CDR1 reads SGHTA; CDR2 reads FQGNSA. After removal of 5 bases from V and 2 bases from J, the junction contained 7 bases not matched to a gene. The CDR3 region is CASSDRDRGNYGYTF. CDR3 DNA sequence: TGTGCCAGCAGCGATCGCGACAGGGGAAACTATGGCTACACCTTC.

This sequence joins TRBV7-2 and TRBJ2-2, with TRBD1 matching 8 bases. Germline assignment: CDR1 SGHTA and CDR2 FQGNSA. This CDR3 region has 16 residues. Unmatched junction bases numbered 5, after V lost 1 base and J lost 4 bases. The CDR3 region has the DNA TGTGCCAGCAGCTTAGTTTTAGGGACAGGCACCGGGGAGCTGTTTTTT. Its protein product is CASSLVLGTGTGELFF.

This clone was seen a single time. The chain links TRBV29-1 to TRBJ2-3; no definite D call. This CDR3 is 11 amino acids long. Germline V gives CDR1 SQVTM, CDR2 ANQGSEA. Trimming shortened V by 2 bases and J by 6 bases, and 6 bases separated the two germline ends. The DNA for the CDR3 is TGCAGCGTTGAAACCGGGGATACGCAGTATTTT. Translated: CSVETGDTQYF.

This clone was seen only once. The genes are TRBV7-8 and TRBJ2-3; D may be TRBD1 (6 bases). Germline lookup yields CDR1 SGHVS and CDR2 FQNEAQ. The germline V and J ends were trimmed by 2 bases and 5 bases, with 11 bases remaining between them. CDR3 length equals 14 residues. This CDR3 is CASSLWAGVDTQYF. The CDR3 nucleotides read TGTGCCAGCAGCTTATGGGCAGGGGTAGATACGCAGTATTTT. The variable domain in full, with the rest retrieved from reference TRBV7-8 and TRBJ2-3, is GAGVSQSPRYKVAKRGQDVALRCDPISGHVSLFWYQQALGQGPEFLTYFQNEAQLDKSGLPSDRFFAERPEGSVSTLKIQRTQQEDSAVYLCASSLWAGVDTQYFGPGTRLTVL.

Of note for this clone: One junction end disagrees with the germline gene, perhaps due to a read error. The chain recombines TRBV11-3 with TRBJ2-7; weak D call: TRBD1 (6 bases). Per the germline V gene, CDR1 is SGHNT and CDR2 is YENEEA. This CDR3 has 14 residues. This CDR3 is CASSLTGSSYEQYF. The CDR3 DNA follows: TGTGCCAGTAGCTTGACAGGTAGCTCCTACGAGCAGTACTTC.

This chain joins TRBV5-5 and TRBJ1-3; D is undetermined. From germline, CDR1 is SGHKS and CDR2 YYEKEE (reference sequence). The V end was cut by 0 bases, the J end by 1 base, with 2 bases between. CDR3 length: 13 amino acids. The CDR3 sequence: CASSLASGNTIYF. The CDR3 DNA follows: TGTGCCAGCAGCTTGGCTTCTGGAAACACCATATATTTT.

For the CDR3, the DNA is TGCGCCAGCAGCCATGTTGCGGGAGGGGAGGGATCAGGCCACGAGCAGTACTTC. Its protein is CASSHVAGGEGSGHEQYF. The chain links TRBV4-1 to TRBJ2-7, with TRBD2 identical over 9 bases. The V gene end was trimmed by 3 bases and the J gene end by 5 bases; junction bases not matched to a gene: 17. The CDR3 covers 18 residues. CDR1 is MGHRA and CDR2 is YSYEKL in the germline V gene.

This rearrangement joins TRBV7-8 to TRBJ2-7, with D possibly matching TRBD1 (6 bases). The CDR3 is made up of 16 amino acids. The ends were cut back, 5 bases at V and 6 bases at J, with 23 bases in the middle. The germline V gene has CDR1 SGHVS and CDR2 FQNEAQ. The CDR3 DNA reads TGTGCCAGCAGCCACCCAACAGGGTCCCTTTTCCTCGAGCAGTACTTC. Translated, it gives CASSHPTGSLFLEQYF.

V is TRBV2 and J is TRBJ1-6; 7 bases are shared with TRBD1. From germline, CDR1 is SNHLY and CDR2 FYNNEI. The CDR3 spans 17 residues. V lost 1 base to trimming and J lost 4 bases; unmatched junction nucleotides: 7. In nucleotides, the CDR3 is TGTGCCAGCAGTGAAGGGGGGGACAGAAGATATAATTCACCCCTCCACTTT. This translates into CASSEGGDRRYNSPLHF.

This rearrangement joins TRBV7-9 to TRBJ2-2; D perhaps matches TRBD2 (5 bases). Trimming removed 0 bases at V and 6 bases at J, with 8 bases between. CDR3 length equals 14 residues. Germline assignment: CDR1 SEHNR and CDR2 FQNEAQ (reference sequence). The CDR3 spells CASSLAGVAGELFF. The DNA of the CDR3 is TGTGCCAGCAGCTTAGCGGGAGTCGCCGGGGAGCTGTTTTTT.

This sequence joins TRBV2 and TRBJ2-7; D call uncertain. The germline V and J ends were trimmed by 8 bases and 0 bases, with 11 bases remaining between them. The CDR3 runs 13 residues. Germline V gene data show CDR1 as SNHLY and CDR2 as FYNNEI. DNA of the CDR3: TGTGCCAGCCAACAGCCTTTCTCCTACGAGCAGTACTTC. The encoded protein is CASQQPFSYEQYF.

V is TRBV6-2 or TRBV6-3 and J is TRBJ2-7, with TRBD2 matching 14 bases. CDR3 size: 19 residues. Trimming took 0 bases from V and 6 from J; bases not matched to a gene: 13. The germline CDR1 and CDR2 sequences are MNHEY and SVGEGT. CDR3 in amino acids: CASSYSRRGGLAGVAEQYF. CDR3 DNA sequence: TGTGCCAGCAGTTACTCGAGGAGAGGGGGACTAGCGGGAGTTGCCGAGCAGTACTTC.

The gene calls are TRBV10-3 and TRBJ1-1, with no clear D. Germline V lookup: CDR1 ENHRY, CDR2 SYGVKD. The CDR3 sequence is 13 residues long. V was clipped by 6 bases and J by 1 base, with 9 bases between them. CDR3 sequence: CAISGSENTEAFF. The CDR3 region has the DNA TGTGCCATCAGCGGGAGCGAGAACACTGAAGCTTTCTTT.

The rearrangement uses TRBV5-1 and TRBJ2-2; 12 bases are a match to TRBD1. The germline V gene has CDR1 SGHRS and CDR2 YFSETQ. This CDR3 comprises 17 residues. The trim removed 0 bases at V and 5 bases at J, leaving 5 bases unmatched. The CDR3 DNA is TGCGCCAGCAGCTTGGAGGGACAGGGGGCTGGGACCGGGGAGCTGTTTTTT. It is translated as CASSLEGQGAGTGELFF.

This chain joins TRBV14 and TRBJ1-1; TRBD1 aligns across 7 bases. Trimming removed 1 base from V and 1 base from J; junction bases left unmatched: 3. The CDR3 loop spans 15 amino acids. Per germline, CDR1 SGHDN and CDR2 FVKESK. CDR3 amino acids: CASSQGQGSNTEAFF. CDR3 nucleotide sequence: TGTGCCAGCAGCCAAGGACAGGGATCGAACACTGAAGCTTTCTTT.

The chain has TRBV18 and TRBJ1-1; D unresolved. The germline CDR1 and CDR2 sequences are KGHSH and LQKENI. The ends were cut back, 2 bases at V and 4 bases at J, with 14 bases in the middle. This CDR3 is built from 15 residues. The CDR3 DNA reads TGTGCCAGCTCACCAGACGCGGTCCTGGGCACTGAAGCTTTCTTT. Encoded protein: CASSPDAVLGTEAFF.

The chain joins TRBV6-6 to TRBJ1-3; 9 bases align to TRBD1. The trim removed 2 bases at V and 7 bases at J, leaving 3 bases unmatched. This CDR3 has 14 amino acids. The germline V gene encodes CDR1 MNHNY and CDR2 SVGAGI (reference sequence). The CDR3 nucleotides read TGTGCCAGCAGTTACGTCGACAGGGGGAACACCATATATTTT. Protein sequence: CASSYVDRGNTIYF.

J is TRBJ2-7 and V is TRBV5-1; 12 bases align to TRBD2. With 4 bases clipped from V and 4 bases from J, the junction kept 9 bases outside the gene matches. From germline, CDR1 is SGHRS and CDR2 YFSETQ. The CDR3 loop spans 16 amino acids. The CDR3 nucleotides read TGCGCCAGCAGCGTGGCGACTAGCGGGAGTCGGTACGAGCAGTACTTC. Its translation: CASSVATSGSRYEQYF.

The genes are TRBV24-1 and TRBJ2-1; 10 bases map to TRBD2. Germline V lookup: CDR1 KGHDR, CDR2 SFDVKD. V trimming: 5 bases; J trimming: 3 bases; junction bases outside the gene matches: 6. This CDR3 contains 16 residues. The CDR3 DNA reads TGTGCCACCAGTGGGGGGAGCGGGAGGGACTACAATGAGCAGTTCTTC. Translation gives CATSGGSGRDYNEQFF.

The chain is built from TRBV19 and TRBJ1-5, with D tentatively TRBD1 (6 bases). The CDR3 runs to 14 residues. V lost 5 bases, J lost 3 bases, and 11 bases lay in between. Germline V gene lookup returns CDR1 LNHDA and CDR2 SQIVND (reference sequence). In nucleotides, the CDR3 is TGTGCCAGTAGTTGGGCAGGGGTCAATCAGCCCCAGCATTTT. Translated, it gives CASSWAGVNQPQHF.